This T cell receptor (beta chain) appears in the sequencing data of a study of beta chain features in type 1 diabetes (dated by TCRdb to the late 2010s). In the study overall: Patients and healthy donors did not differ in mean age, gender distribution, total cell number or subset yield. A total of roughly 98,000,000 sorted cells were examined across all samples, and a strong correlation was observed between cell number per subset and RNA yield. The study compared the TCRB repertoires of sorted circulating CD4+ T cell subsets in recently diagnosed type 1 diabetes patients with those in matched healthy donors. Whereas all 28 donors provided naive and central memory subsets, regulatory and stem cell-like memory subsets were isolated from just 8 patients and about 8 healthy donors. Results the study describes overall, beyond this receptor: In all four CD4+ subsets, TCRB CDR3 length was moderately but significantly shorter in type 1 diabetes patients. Naive, central memory and regulatory TCRB repertoires appeared to be more similar among patients than among healthy donors. Because cDNA was sequenced instead of genomic DNA, highly expressing activated cells could be over-represented, though the groups showed no difference in activation or CD3 levels. PCR may preferentially amplify shorter templates, but because patient and control samples were amplified and corrected together, any resulting skew would affect both groups equally. Fewer insertions and more nucleotide deletions at VDJ recombination sites were observed in patients with type 1 diabetes, implying thymic rearrangement abnormalities. Because the HLA sub-analyses included only small numbers of individuals, any influence of HLA type on TCRB rearrangement was left unresolved.

A single peripheral blood draw of around 120 mL on average was collected from each donor into heparinised tubes. Using a panel that included CD45RO, CCR7, CD25, CD127, CD95 and CD27, naive, central memory, regulatory and stem cell-like memory CD4+ T cells were sorted on a BD FACSAria II. All sorted populations exceeded 95% purity. Right away, PBMCs were isolated by Lymphoprep density gradient centrifugation and were stained directly, with no culture step. Samples were stained and sorted in pairs, with one healthy donor and one patient per experiment, so that batch effects were minimized. This clone has only a few counts. The antigen this receptor binds is unknown. No much larger clone exists at a distance of one base, and base qualities are not known. V and J lose 1 base and 6 bases, and a span of 17 bases separates them. CDR1 and CDR2, per the germline V gene, are SGHVS and FNYEAQ. The CDR3 contains 16 residues, cysteine and phenylalanine counted. Only CDR3 DNA remains: 48 bases, in frame from the first base.

The High Capacity cDNA Reverse Transcription Kit was used to reverse transcribe all of the isolated RNA, meaning that expressed TCRB transcripts were what got sequenced. Deep immunoSEQ sequencing was performed on naive, central memory and regulatory T cell samples, with an average of roughly 4 million total reads per sample. Sorted cells were lysed in RLT buffer and RNA was extracted with DNase-treated RNeasy Micro or Mini kits, depending on cell number. To prevent cross-contamination, each cell subset was processed individually, whereas patient and healthy donor samples were processed jointly. TCRB sequences were amplified from cDNA with the immunoSEQ multiplex PCR, producing 87-bp fragments spanning the CDR3 region. The amplicons were sequenced using the Illumina HiSeq platform. The authors' pipeline ran thus. PCR bias was computationally corrected using synthetic template baselines, reads within Hamming distance 2 were collapsed, and singletons that could not be merged were discarded. Reads were aligned to IMGT to assign V, D and J genes, CDR3 length, and insertions or deletions at six rearrangement sites. Within each subset, clonotype counts were normalized to sorted cell number, after which true diversity and Gini coefficients were computed with the tcR R package. The overlap coefficient, calculated on TCRB nucleotide sequences, was used to measure repertoire sharing. Out-of-frame TCRB sequences from naive cells were analyzed to stand in for the pre-selection repertoire. What TCRdb holds here is the immuneACCESS table cut down to in-frame rearrangements. Part of the clones is not present; checked against another copy, under half of the missing clones reflect an unresolved V gene, and the others are unexplained. From that table come the V and J calls and clone size; the DNA was used to work out D and trimming. For this sample the table gives under 900,000 clones, of which 15% to 20% were detected only once. The ten largest clones represent roughly 0.025% of the sample.

This receptor was identified in a woman aged 18-30 years in good health. What was sequenced was naive CD4+ T cells from blood. The sample's cell subset or site label, in plain terms: true naive CD4+ T cells. The receptor chain draws on TRBV7-6 and TRBJ2-3; the D segment could be TRBD1, given 5 matching bases. The DNA reads TGTGCCAGCAGCTTAGATGGGGCGGTTACCTGGGATACGCAGTATTTT. Its protein is CASSLDGAVTWDTQYF. Where the CDR3 stops, the reference TRBV7-6 and TRBJ2-3 genes take over; the full variable domain is GAGVSQSPRYKVTKRGQDVALRCDPISGHVSLYWYRQALGQGPEFLTYFNYEAQQDKSGLPNDRFSAERPEGSISTLTIQRTEQRDSAMYRCASSLDGAVTWDTQYFGPGTRLTVL.